The rows below give T cell receptor beta chains drawn from one sample of a study of cytomegalovirus exposure and HLA in healthy donors. The method was immunoSEQ multiplex PCR; TCRdb's version includes in-frame clones alone and lacks a portion of them. The table has 90,000 to 130,000 clones, roughly 90% seen once; the top ten hold about 2%. The sequenced sample consisted of PBMCs. The receptors were gathered from a woman aged 18-29 years in good health and CMV-seronegative. Both conserved end residues are part of each CDR3. A D gene is named only where the DNA matches it firmly. Clone size appears in some rows only: once, few, many, or a class for an expanded clone.

J gene | D gene | V gene | clone size | CDR3 DNA | CDR3 protein
TRBJ2-2 | . | TRBV15 | . | TGTGCCACCAGCAGAGATCGTGCCGGGGAGCTGTTTTTT | CATSRDRAGELFF
TRBJ2-7 | . | TRBV19 | . | TGTGCCAGTGGCGGAAGACTAGGGTTGGGCTACGAGCAGTACTTC | CASGGRLGLGYEQYF
TRBJ2-7 | . | TRBV2 | . | TGTGCCAGCACCGAGACGGGGTCCTACGAGCAGTACTTC | CASTETGSYEQYF
TRBJ1-4 | . | TRBV15 | few | TGTGCCACCAGCAGAGATGGTCCGGTTGAAAAACTGTTTTTT | CATSRDGPVEKLFF
TRBJ1-3 | . | TRBV7-2 | once | TGTGCCAGCAGCATGAACAGGGTGCGAAATGGGGCTGGAAACACCATATATTTT | CASSMNRVRNGAGNTIYF
TRBJ1-6 | TRBD1 | TRBV15 | few | TGTGCCACCAGCAGAGGGACAGGGCTCACTTCACCCCTCCACTTT | CATSRGTGLTSPLHF
TRBJ2-1 | TRBD1 | TRBV7-2 | . | TGTGCCAGCAGCTTAGCTGGACAGGGGCTGGGGAATGAGCAGTTCTTC | CASSLAGQGLGNEQFF
TRBJ2-5 | TRBD2 | TRBV29-1 | . | TGCAGCATTGGGCGACTAGCCTCTAGGGAGACCCAGTACTTC | CSIGRLASRETQYF
TRBJ2-5 | . | TRBV28 | . | TGTGCCAGCAGCAATCGACAGTACCAAGAGACCCAGTACTTC | CASSNRQYQETQYF
TRBJ1-1 | TRBD1 | TRBV7-2 | . | TGTGCCAGCAGCTTAGGCGGGGGACAGGGATACACTGAAGCTTTCTTT | CASSLGGGQGYTEAFF
TRBJ2-1 | TRBD2 | TRBV9 | . | TGTGCCAGCAGCGTAAGCCTAGCGGGTTACAATGAGCAGTTCTTC | CASSVSLAGYNEQFF
TRBJ1-1 | . | TRBV20-1 | . | TGCAGTGCTAGAGCTAGGGGCAAAGCTTTCTTT | CSARARGKAFF
TRBJ2-2 | . | TRBV5-1 | . | TGCGCCAGCAGCTTGGGGAGGGGGCTTCCCTCCGGGGAGCTGTTTTTT | CASSLGRGLPSGELFF
TRBJ2-2 | TRBD2 | TRBV9 | . | TGTGCCAGCAGCGCTAGCGGGACGGGCGGGGAGCTGTTTTTT | CASSASGTGGELFF
TRBJ2-5 | TRBD1 | TRBV6-1 | . | TGTGCCAGCAGTGGAACTCGACAGGGACGGAGAGAGACCCAGTACTTC | CASSGTRQGRRETQYF
TRBJ1-5 | TRBD1 | TRBV2 | . | TGTGCCAGCAGTGAGAGGACAGGGTGGGTCGGCAATCAGCCCCAGCATTTT | CASSERTGWVGNQPQHF
TRBJ1-5 | . | TRBV5-1 | once | TGCGCCAGCAGCTTGGGTGACAGTTCCAATCAGCCCCAGCATTTT | CASSLGDSSNQPQHF
TRBJ2-7 | . | TRBV7-3 | . | TGTGCCAGCAGTATCGCAGGGGACGAGCAGTACTTC | CASSIAGDEQYF
TRBJ2-7 | . | TRBV11-2 | . | TGTGCCAGCAGCTTAAAAGGGGACGAGCAGTACTTC | CASSLKGDEQYF
TRBJ1-2 | . | TRBV30 | medium-sized | TGTGCCTGGAGTCCGGGATTTAACTATGGCTACACCTTC | CAWSPGFNYGYTF
TRBJ2-5 | TRBD2 | TRBV5-4 | . | TGTGCCAGCAGCTTGGTACCCCTAGCGGCCCCGGAGACCCAGTACTTC | CASSLVPLAAPETQYF
TRBJ2-7 | TRBD2 | TRBV4-1 | . | TGCGCCAGCAGCCTCGCTAGCGGCAACTCCTACGAGCAGTACTTC | CASSLASGNSYEQYF
TRBJ2-7 | . | TRBV4-1 | . | TGCGCCAGCAGCCAAGACTCGTCTGGGCCCGAGGAGCAGTACTTC | CASSQDSSGPEEQYF
TRBJ2-7 | TRBD1 | TRBV6-1 | . | TGTGCCAGCAGTGAACAATCCGGGACAGGGAACTCCGAGCAGTACTTC | CASSEQSGTGNSEQYF
TRBJ2-3 | . | TRBV27 | . | TGTGCCAGCAGTTTATCTTCTACAGATACGCAGTATTTT | CASSLSSTDTQYF
TRBJ2-7 | TRBD1 | TRBV9 | . | TGTGCCAGCAGCTCCCAGGGGGCCGACGAGCAGTACTTC | CASSSQGADEQYF
TRBJ2-2 | TRBD1 | TRBV6-4 | . | TGTGCCAGCAGTGACTTTGGGGACAGGGACACCGGGGAGCTGTTTTTT | CASSDFGDRDTGELFF
TRBJ1-1 | TRBD1 | TRBV11-2 | . | TGTGCCAGCAGCTTCTTGGGACAGCCCCGAGGGACTGAAGCTTTCTTT | CASSFLGQPRGTEAFF
TRBJ1-1 | TRBD1 | TRBV20-1 | . | TGCAGTGCTCCCATTACAGGGGTAGCTTTCTTT | CSAPITGVAFF
TRBJ1-1 | . | TRBV30 | . | TGTGCCTGGAGTACGGCAGGGGCCACTGAAGCTTTCTTT | CAWSTAGATEAFF
TRBJ1-2 | . | TRBV5-6 | . | TGTGCCAGCAGCCTACCCGGAGGGGACTATGGCTACACCTTC | CASSLPGGDYGYTF
TRBJ1-4 | TRBD1 | TRBV5-1 | once | TGCGCCAGCAGCTTGGCCGGGACAGGAGCTGAAAAACTGTTTTTT | CASSLAGTGAEKLFF
TRBJ1-4 | TRBD1 | TRBV11-2 | . | TGTGCCAGCACCAAAAACCCCAGGGGGTCGACTAATGAAAAACTGTTTTTT | CASTKNPRGSTNEKLFF
TRBJ2-3 | . | TRBV6-5 | . | TGTGCCAGCAGTTTGTTTGCGGGGAGCACAGATACGCAGTATTTT | CASSLFAGSTDTQYF
TRBJ2-2 | . | TRBV5-1 | . | TGCGCCAGCAGCTTGGAAAGGGGTAACACCGGGGAGCTGTTTTTT | CASSLERGNTGELFF
TRBJ1-5 | . | TRBV25-1 | . | TGTGCCAGCAGTGACGGGGAATGGGTTCGGAATCAGCCCCAGCATTTT | CASSDGEWVRNQPQHF
TRBJ1-5 | . | TRBV5-1 | . | TGCGCCAGCAGCTTAGAAGGCCCAGGGATTAGCAATCAGCCCCAGCATTTT | CASSLEGPGISNQPQHF
TRBJ2-7 | TRBD1 | TRBV4-3 | few | TGCGCCAGCAGCCCTGACAGGGGGCGGGGGGAGCAGTACTTC | CASSPDRGRGEQYF
TRBJ2-3 | . | TRBV14 | . | TGTGCCAGCAGCCAAGAAGTATTGAGTAGATTCACAGATACGCAGTATTTT | CASSQEVLSRFTDTQYF
TRBJ2-3 | TRBD2 | TRBV7-2 | . | TGTGCCAGCAGCCTGGTAGCGGGAGCCCTCACAGATACGCAGTATTTT | CASSLVAGALTDTQYF
TRBJ1-1 | TRBD1 | TRBV7-9 | . | TGTGCCAGCAGCTTAGTTGGGACAGGGGTAGGGACTGAAGCTTTCTTT | CASSLVGTGVGTEAFF
TRBJ2-1 | TRBD2 | TRBV2 | . | TGTGCCAGCAGTGACTTGGTTGCGGGGGGGCTGAATGAGCAGTTCTTC | CASSDLVAGGLNEQFF
TRBJ2-1 | . | TRBV5-1 | . | TGCGCCAGCAGCTTGGAGGATTCTTCATTCGGGGAGCAGTTCTTC | CASSLEDSSFGEQFF